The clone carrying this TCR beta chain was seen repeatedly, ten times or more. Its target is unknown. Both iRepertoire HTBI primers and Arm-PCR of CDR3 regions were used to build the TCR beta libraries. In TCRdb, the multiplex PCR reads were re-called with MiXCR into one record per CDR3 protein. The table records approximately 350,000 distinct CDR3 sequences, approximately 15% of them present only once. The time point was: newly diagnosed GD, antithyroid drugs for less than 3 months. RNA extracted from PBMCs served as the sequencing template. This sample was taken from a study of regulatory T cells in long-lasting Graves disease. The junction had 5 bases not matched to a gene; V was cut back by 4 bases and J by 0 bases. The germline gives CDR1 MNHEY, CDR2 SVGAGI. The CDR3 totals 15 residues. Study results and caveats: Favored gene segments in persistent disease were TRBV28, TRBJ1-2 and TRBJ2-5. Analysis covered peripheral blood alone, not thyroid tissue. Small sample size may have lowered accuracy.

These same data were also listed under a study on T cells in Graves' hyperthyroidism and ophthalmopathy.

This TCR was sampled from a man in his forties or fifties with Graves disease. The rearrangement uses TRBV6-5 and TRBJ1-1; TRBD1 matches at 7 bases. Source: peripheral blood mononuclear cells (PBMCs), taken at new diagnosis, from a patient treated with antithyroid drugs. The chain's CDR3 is CASSLPGQLNTEAFF. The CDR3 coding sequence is TGTGCCAGCAGTTTACCGGGACAGTTGAACACTGAAGCTTTCTTT.